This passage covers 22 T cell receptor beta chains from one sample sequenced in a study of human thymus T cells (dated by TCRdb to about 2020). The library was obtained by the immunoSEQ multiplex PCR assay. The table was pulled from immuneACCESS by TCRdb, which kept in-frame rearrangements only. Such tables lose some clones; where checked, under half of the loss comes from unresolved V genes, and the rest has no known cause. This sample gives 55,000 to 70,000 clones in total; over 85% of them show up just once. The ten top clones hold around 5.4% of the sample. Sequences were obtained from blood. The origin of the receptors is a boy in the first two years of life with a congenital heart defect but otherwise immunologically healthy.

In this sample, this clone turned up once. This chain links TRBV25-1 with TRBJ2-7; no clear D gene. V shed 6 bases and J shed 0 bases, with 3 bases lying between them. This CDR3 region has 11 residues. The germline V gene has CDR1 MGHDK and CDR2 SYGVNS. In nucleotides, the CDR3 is TGTGCCAGCAGGGACTCCTACGAGCAGTACTTC. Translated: CASRDSYEQYF.

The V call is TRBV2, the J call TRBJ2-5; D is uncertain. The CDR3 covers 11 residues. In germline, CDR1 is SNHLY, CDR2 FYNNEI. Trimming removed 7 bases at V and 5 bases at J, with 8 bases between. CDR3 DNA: TGTGCCAGCAAATTTGGGGAGACCCAGTACTTC. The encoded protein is CASKFGETQYF.

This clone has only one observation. The CDR3 nucleotides read TGTGCCAGCAGCAAAAAGAGCACAGATACGCAGTATTTT. It encodes CASSKKSTDTQYF. The chain recombines TRBV21-1 with TRBJ2-3. TRBV21-1 is labeled a pseudogene. The CDR3 is made up of 13 amino acids.

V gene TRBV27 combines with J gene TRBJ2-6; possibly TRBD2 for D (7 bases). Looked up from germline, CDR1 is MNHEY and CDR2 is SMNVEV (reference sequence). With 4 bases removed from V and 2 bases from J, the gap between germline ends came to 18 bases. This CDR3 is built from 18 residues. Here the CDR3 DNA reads TGTGCCAGCAGTTCGTCGAGCGGGACAAGCCCTGGGGCCAACGTCCTGACTTTC. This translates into CASSSSSGTSPGANVLTF.

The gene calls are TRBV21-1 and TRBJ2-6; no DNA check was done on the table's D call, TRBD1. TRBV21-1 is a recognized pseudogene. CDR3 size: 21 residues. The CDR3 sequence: CASSKVGQRSLLFSGANVLTF. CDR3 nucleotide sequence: TGTGCCAGCAGCAAAGTGGGACAGCGATCTCTCCTCTTCAGTGGGGCCAACGTCCTGACTTTC.

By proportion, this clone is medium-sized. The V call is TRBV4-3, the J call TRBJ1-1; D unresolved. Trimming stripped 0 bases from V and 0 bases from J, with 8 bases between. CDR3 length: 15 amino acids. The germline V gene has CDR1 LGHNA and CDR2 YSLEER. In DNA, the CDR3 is TGCGCCAGCAGCCAAGATAGGATCCTGAACACTGAAGCTTTCTTT. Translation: CASSQDRILNTEAFF.

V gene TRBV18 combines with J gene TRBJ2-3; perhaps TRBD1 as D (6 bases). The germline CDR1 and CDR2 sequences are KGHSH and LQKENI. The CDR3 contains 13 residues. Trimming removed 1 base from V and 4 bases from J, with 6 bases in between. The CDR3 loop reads CASSPQGADTQYF. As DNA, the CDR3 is TGTGCCAGCTCACCACAGGGGGCAGATACGCAGTATTTT.

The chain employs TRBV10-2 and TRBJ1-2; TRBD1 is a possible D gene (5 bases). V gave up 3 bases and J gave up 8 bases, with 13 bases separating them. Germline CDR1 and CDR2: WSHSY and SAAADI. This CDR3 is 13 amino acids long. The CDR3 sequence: CASSEVGAAGYTF. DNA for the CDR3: TGCGCCAGCAGTGAAGTCGGGGCAGCCGGCTACACCTTC.

The CDR3 reads CASSSLTSGLGETQYF. The DNA for the CDR3 is TGTGCCAGCAGTTCCTTGACTAGCGGGTTGGGGGAGACCCAGTACTTC. This chain links TRBV6-5 with TRBJ2-5; TRBD2 matches at 10 bases. Losses at the gene ends were 4 bases for V and 5 bases for J; bases not matched to a gene: 10. The CDR3 has 16 amino acids. The germline gives CDR1 MNHEY, CDR2 SVGAGI.

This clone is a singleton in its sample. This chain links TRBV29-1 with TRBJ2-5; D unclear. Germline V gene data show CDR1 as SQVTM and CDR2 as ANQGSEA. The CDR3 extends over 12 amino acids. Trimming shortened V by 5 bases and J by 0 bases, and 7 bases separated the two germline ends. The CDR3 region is CSVRQYQETQYF. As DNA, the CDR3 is TGCAGCGTTAGGCAGTACCAAGAGACCCAGTACTTC. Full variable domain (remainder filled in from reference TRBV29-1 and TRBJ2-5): SAVISQKPSRDICQRGTSLTIQCQVDSQVTMMFWYRQQPGQSLTLIATANQGSEATYESGFVIDKFPISRPNLTFSTLTVSNMSPEDSSIYLCSVRQYQETQYFGPGTRLLVL.

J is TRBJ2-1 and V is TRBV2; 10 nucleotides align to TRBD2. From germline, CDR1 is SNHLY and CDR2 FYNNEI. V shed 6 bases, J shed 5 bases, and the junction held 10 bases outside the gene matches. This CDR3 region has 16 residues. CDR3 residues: CASRELGTSDNNEQFF. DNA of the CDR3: TGTGCCAGCAGGGAGCTAGGGACTAGCGATAACAATGAGCAGTTCTTC.

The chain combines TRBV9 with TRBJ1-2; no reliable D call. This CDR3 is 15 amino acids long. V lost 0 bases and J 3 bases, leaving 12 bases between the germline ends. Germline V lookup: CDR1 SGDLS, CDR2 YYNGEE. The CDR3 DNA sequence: TGTGCCAGCAGCGTAGCGGTCCTCCCAGACTATGGCTACACCTTC. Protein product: CASSVAVLPDYGYTF.

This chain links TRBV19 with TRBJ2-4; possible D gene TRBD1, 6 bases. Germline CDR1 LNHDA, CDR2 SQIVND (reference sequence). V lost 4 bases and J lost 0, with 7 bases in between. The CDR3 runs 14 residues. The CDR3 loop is CASSTGVAKNIQYF. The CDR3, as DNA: TGTGCCAGTAGTACAGGGGTAGCCAAAAACATTCAGTACTTC.

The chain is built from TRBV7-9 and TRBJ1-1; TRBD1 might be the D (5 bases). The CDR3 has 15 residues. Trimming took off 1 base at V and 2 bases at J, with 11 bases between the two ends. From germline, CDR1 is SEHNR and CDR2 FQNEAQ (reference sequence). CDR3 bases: TGTGCCAGCAGCTTAGATCAGGGCGCAAACACTGAAGCTTTCTTT. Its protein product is CASSLDQGANTEAFF.

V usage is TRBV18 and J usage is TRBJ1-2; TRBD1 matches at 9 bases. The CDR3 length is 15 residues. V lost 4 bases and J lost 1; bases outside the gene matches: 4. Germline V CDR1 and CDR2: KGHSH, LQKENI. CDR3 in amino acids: CASSLQGADNYGYTF. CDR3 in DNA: TGTGCCAGCTCACTACAGGGGGCGGATAACTATGGCTACACCTTC.

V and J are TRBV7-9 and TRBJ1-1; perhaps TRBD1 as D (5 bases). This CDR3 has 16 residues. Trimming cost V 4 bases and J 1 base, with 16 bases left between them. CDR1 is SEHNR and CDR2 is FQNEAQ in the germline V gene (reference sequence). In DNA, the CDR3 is TGTGCCAGCAGCTCTGCCAGGGTAAGGGGGAACACTGAAGCTTTCTTT. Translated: CASSSARVRGNTEAFF. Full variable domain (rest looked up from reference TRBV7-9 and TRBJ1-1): DTGVSQNPRHKITKRGQNVTFRCDPISEHNRLYWYRQTLGQGPEFLTYFQNEAQLEKSRLLSDRFSAERPKGSFSTLEIQRTEQGDSAMYLCASSSARVRGNTEAFFGQGTRLTVV.

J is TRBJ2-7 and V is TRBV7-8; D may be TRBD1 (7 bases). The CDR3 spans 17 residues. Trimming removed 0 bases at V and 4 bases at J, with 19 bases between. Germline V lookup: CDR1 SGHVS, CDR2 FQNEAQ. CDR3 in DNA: TGTGCCAGCAGCTTAGCACAGGGGAGGCCGGAGCTATACGAGCAGTACTTC. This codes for CASSLAQGRPELYEQYF.

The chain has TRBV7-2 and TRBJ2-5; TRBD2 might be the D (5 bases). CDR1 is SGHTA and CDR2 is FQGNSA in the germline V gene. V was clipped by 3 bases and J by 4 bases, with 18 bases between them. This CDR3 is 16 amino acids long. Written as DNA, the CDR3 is TGTGCCAGCAGCTTTGTTAATCTAGCAATCGGAGAGACCCAGTACTTC. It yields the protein CASSFVNLAIGETQYF.

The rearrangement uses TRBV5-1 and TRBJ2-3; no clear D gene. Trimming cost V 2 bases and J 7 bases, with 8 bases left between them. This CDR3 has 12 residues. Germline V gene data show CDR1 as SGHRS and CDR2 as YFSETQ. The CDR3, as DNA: TGCGCCAGCAGCTTAGAGTCTTATACGCAGTATTTT. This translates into CASSLESYTQYF.

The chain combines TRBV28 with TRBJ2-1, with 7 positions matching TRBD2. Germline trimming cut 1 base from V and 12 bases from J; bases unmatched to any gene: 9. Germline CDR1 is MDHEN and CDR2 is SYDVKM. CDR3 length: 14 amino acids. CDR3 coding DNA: TGTGCCAGCAGTTTATTTGAATCGCGGGAGACGCAGTTCTTC. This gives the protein CASSLFESRETQFF. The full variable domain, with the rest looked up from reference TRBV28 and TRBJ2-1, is DVKVTQSSRYLVKRTGEKVFLECVQDMDHENMFWYRQDPGLGLRLIYFSYDVKMKEKGDIPEGYSVSREKKERFSLILESASTNQTSMYLCASSLFESRETQFFGPGTRLTVL.

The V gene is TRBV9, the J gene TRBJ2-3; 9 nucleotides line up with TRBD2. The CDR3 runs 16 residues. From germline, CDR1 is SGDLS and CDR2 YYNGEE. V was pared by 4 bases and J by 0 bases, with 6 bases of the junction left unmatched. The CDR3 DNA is TGTGCCAGCAGCCAGCTGGCGGGGGGGAGCACAGATACGCAGTATTTT. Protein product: CASSQLAGGSTDTQYF.

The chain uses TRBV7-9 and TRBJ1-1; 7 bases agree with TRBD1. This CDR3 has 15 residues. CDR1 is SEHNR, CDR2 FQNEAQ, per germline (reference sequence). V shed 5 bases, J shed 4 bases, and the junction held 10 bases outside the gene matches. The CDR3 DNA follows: TGTGCCAGCAGCCCCGGGGCAGGGGGAGTCACTGAAGCTTTCTTT. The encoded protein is CASSPGAGGVTEAFF.